This T cell receptor (beta chain) appears in the sequencing data of a study of blood T cell repertoires in COVID-19. The overall study: From T cells, B-cell-depleted T cells, or PBMCs came the material, which was cDNA or gDNA.

Under the authors' procedure: Researchers report that nucleated cell counts were estimated from reference gene primer amplification. This table comes from immunoSEQ multiplex PCR, and its TCRdb copy is limited to in-frame clones, with some not included. From that table come the V and J calls and clone size; the DNA was used to work out D and trimming. The profile shows roughly 240,000 clones, more than 75% of them singletons. This clone was seen just once. Germline CDR1 reads MNHEY; CDR2 reads SVGAGI. Trimming cost V 0 bases and J 7 bases; bases outside gene matches: 2. The CDR3 is 13 residues long. The V gene is TRBV6-5, the J gene TRBJ1-2, with 7 bases aligning to TRBD1. The sample consisted of peripheral blood. The sequence was collected from a woman aged 55-70 years who had recovered from COVID-19. Here the CDR3 DNA reads TGTGCCAGCAGTTACTCTGGGACAGTTGGCTACACCTTC. This translates into CASSYSGTVGYTF.